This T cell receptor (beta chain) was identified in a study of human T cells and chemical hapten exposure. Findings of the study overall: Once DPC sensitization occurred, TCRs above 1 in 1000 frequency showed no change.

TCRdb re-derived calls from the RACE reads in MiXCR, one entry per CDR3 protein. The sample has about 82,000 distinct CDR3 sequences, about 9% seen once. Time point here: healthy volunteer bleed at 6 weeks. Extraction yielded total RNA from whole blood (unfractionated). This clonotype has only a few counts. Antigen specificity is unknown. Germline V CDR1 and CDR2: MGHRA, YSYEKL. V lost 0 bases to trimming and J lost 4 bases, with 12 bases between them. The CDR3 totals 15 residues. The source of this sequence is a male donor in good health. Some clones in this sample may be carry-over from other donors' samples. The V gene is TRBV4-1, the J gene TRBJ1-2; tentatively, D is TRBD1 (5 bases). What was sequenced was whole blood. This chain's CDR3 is CASSQEGRELYGYTF. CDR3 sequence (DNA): TGCGCCAGCAGCCAAGAGGGCAGGGAACTCTATGGCTACACCTTC.